This TCR beta chain was recorded in a study of glioma-infiltrating T cells. Study conclusions and caveats: Very few CDR3 sequences were shared between tissue and blood. Tissue-blood divergence was below expectation in non-neoplastic patients, above in gliomas.

This clonotype was found many times. What it recognizes is unknown. TCR alpha and beta CDR3 regions were amplified from RNA using iRepertoire nested multiplex PCR. One-step reverse transcription and amplification started from roughly 100-400 ng of tissue mRNA or PBMC total RNA. TCRdb re-called the multiplex PCR reads with MiXCR, one entry per CDR3 protein. The table includes approximately 88,000 distinct CDR3 sequences, 23% detected once. Trimming cost V 3 bases and J 2 bases; bases outside gene matches: 3. The CDR3 runs 15 residues. Germline loops: CDR1 MGHRA, CDR2 YSYEKL. Material: glioma tissue, nonneoplastic brain tissue, or PBMCs (not recorded which). The chain links TRBV4-1 to TRBJ2-7; 11 bases agree with TRBD1. The sequence derives from a human donor with low-grade glioma or glioblastoma, undergoing nonglioma brain surgery, or in good health (not recorded which). DNA of the CDR3: TGCGCCAGCAGCCAGGGACAGGGGGGTACCTACGAGCAGTACTTC. Encoded protein: CASSQGQGGTYEQYF.